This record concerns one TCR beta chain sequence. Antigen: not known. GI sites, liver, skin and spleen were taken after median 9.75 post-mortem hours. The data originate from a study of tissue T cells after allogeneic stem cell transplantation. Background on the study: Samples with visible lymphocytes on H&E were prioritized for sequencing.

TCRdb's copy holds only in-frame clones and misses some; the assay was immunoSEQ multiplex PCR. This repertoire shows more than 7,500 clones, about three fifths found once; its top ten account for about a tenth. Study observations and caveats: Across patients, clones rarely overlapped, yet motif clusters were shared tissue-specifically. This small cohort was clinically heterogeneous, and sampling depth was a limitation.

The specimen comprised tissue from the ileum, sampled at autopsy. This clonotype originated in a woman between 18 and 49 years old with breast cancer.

This chain's CDR3 is CASSPPRQGLDIQYF. CDR3 DNA sequence: TGTGCCAGCAGCCCCCCCAGACAGGGATTGGACATTCAGTACTTC. The rearrangement joins TRBV7-9 to TRBJ2-4, with TRBD1 matching over 7 bases. After removal of 5 bases from V and 8 bases from J, the junction contained 12 bases not matched to a gene. This CDR3 region has 15 residues. Per germline, CDR1 SEHNR and CDR2 FQNEAQ (reference sequence).